The table lists the clone carrying this T cell receptor beta chain with a few counts. Its ends do not fully match the called genes, so a read error is possible. These data come from a study of tumor-infiltrating lymphocytes in primary liver carcinoma. Turning to the study itself: The study enrolled male and female patients aged 30 to 69 years.

Co-extraction yielded RNA and DNA from around 20-30 mg of unsorted bulk tissue. This CDR3 contains 18 residues. Germline V lookup: CDR1 SGHAT, CDR2 FQNNGV. Starting from 500 ng of total RNA, TCR beta cDNA was produced with a primer in the constant region. Libraries of TCR beta came from three nested multiplex PCR rounds with slightly modified ARM-PCR. In the first two PCR rounds, TRBV1-TRBV30 forward primers were paired with a C-beta reverse primer, and each round lasted 10 cycles. TCRdb re-derived calls from the multiplex PCR reads in MiXCR, one entry per CDR3 protein. Of 45,000 or so distinct CDR3 sequences in the sample, about three quarters are singletons; the top ten hold approximately 20%.

The sequenced material came from liver tumor tissue from sampling region 2. Subset denoted: tumor region T2, inferior pole. The chain carries TRBV11-2 and TRBJ2-7; TRBD2 agrees at 8 bases. The source of this sequence is a man aged 35-49 years with primary liver carcinoma and hepatitis B virus infection. The CDR3 reads CASSSEGTIGRASYEQYF. The CDR3 DNA reads as TGTGCCAGTAGCTCTGAAGGGACTATCGGGAGGGCTTCCTACGAGCAGTACTTC.